This TCR beta chain originates from a study of T-cell reconstitution after alpha-beta-depleted transplantation in children (TCRdb year 2016). Context from the whole study: The study quantitatively tracked T-cell immune reconstitution after TCRalphabeta/CD19-depleted allogeneic hematopoietic cell transplantation in children using TCR repertoire profiling. Beyond this particular receptor, the publication reports: About two months after transplant, the apparently early recovery of alphabetaT-cell counts reportedly depended on just several hundred clones that had expanded rapidly and came from non-depleted graft cells. The high TCRbeta diversity at day 60 in some patients was ascribed to recipient T cells and intrathymic progenitors that had survived conditioning. The frequencies of hyperexpanded clones fell over the following months, and after one year, T-cell counts and TCRbeta diversity were mostly attributed to newly produced T cells.

The sample's treatment or condition label, in plain terms: allogeneic hematopoietic cell transplantation with graft depleted of TCRalphabeta T cells and CD19 B cells. Transplant recipients were children who received TCRalphabeta/CD19-depleted allogeneic hematopoietic cell grafts. The sample holds many counts of this clonotype. The clone's antigen remains unknown. Base qualities were left out, and no much larger clone turns up one base away. V is reduced by 7 bases and J by 4 bases, leaving a spacing of 8 bases between them. The germline V gene encodes CDR1 SQVTM and CDR2 ANQGSEA. The CDR3 covers 11 residues, taking in both the cysteine and the phenylalanine. Left in the record is the CDR3 DNA by itself, 33 bases read in frame from the first base. The method was PCR. Sequencing relied on an Illumina HiSeq 2500. TCR libraries were prepared with molecular barcoding, using unique molecular identifiers to normalize TCRbeta repertoire quantification. The public reads were run again by TCRdb, first through fastp at Q25 and then through MiXCR, and only productive beta chains were kept. For every CDR3 protein sequence, its rows merge into one entry that carries the most common genes and DNA. Present in this sample are some 150,000 distinct CDR3 sequences, around 8.5% of which were seen just once. 15% to 20% of the sample is in the top ten clones.

The starting material was PBMCs, mostly from graft donor cells, obtained 180 days after TCRalphabeta/CD19-depleted stem cell transplant. The sequence is built from TRBV29-1 and TRBJ1-3, with the identity of the D gene unclear. The source is a female patient aged 2-10 years who had a stem cell transplant for congenital amegakaryocytic thrombocytopenia, so the T cells may come from the graft donor. DNA sequence: TGCAGCGCATACAGCGGAAACACCATATATTTT. Its translation reads: CSAYSGNTIYF.